This T cell receptor beta chain emerged from a study of regulatory T cells in long-lasting Graves disease (dated by TCRdb to the early 2020s). In the study overall: Persistent Graves' disease was defined as antithyroid drug treatment for over 5 years with persistently positive TSH receptor autoantibodies. Persistent Graves' disease patients in the clinical cohort had taken antithyroid drugs for 9 to 11 years on average. A total of around 35 samples underwent TCR sequencing, from about 13 patients with persistent Graves' disease and 20 patients with newly diagnosed Graves' disease. The study was registered as a clinical trial and conducted in China. This study used TCR sequencing and RNA sequencing of peripheral blood to compare persistent Graves' disease patients against newly diagnosed Graves' disease patients. Summary of the overall study and its limitations: Persistent Graves' disease patients showed lower TCR Shannon entropy and fewer highly expanded clones than newly diagnosed patients, suggesting clonal expansion. As a limitation, the authors acknowledged that the small sample size may reduce accuracy. A larger number of public clonotypes was shared among persistent patients (2,741) than among newly diagnosed patients (around 870). Only the TCR beta chain was sequenced and analyzed. Only peripheral blood was studied, because thyroid tissue, the primary lesion, was inaccessible. Persistent disease showed preferential use of TRBV28, TRBJ1-2 and TRBJ2-5, whereas newly diagnosed disease favored TRBV20-1 and TRBJ2-1.

Preparation of the library involved multiplex PCR. The instrument given in TCRdb is Illumina HiSeq 4000. CDR3 regions were amplified by Arm-PCR with iRepertoire HTBI primers to construct TCR beta libraries. Before sequencing, the PCR products underwent gel purification. Turning to the authors' computational methods: A total of 62 TRBV and 14 TRBJ segments were identified across samples and were used for gene usage analysis of CDR3 amino acid clonotypes. Filtered high-quality paired reads were merged into contigs using COPE and FqMerger. BLAST was used to align contigs to the IMGT TRBV, TRBD and TRBJ reference genes, and CDR3 was defined following IMGT. Clonotypes above 0.1% frequency were classified as highly expanded clones. Shannon entropy was used to measure repertoire diversity, and the Gini coefficient was used to measure V-J evenness. Public clonotypes were defined as clonotypes shared by more than one individual. Using fastp at Q25 and MiXCR, TCRdb reprocessed the public reads and kept productive beta chains. For every CDR3 protein sequence, its rows merge into one entry that carries the most common genes and DNA. Here the V and J calls rest on TCRdb's processing, not on the authors' analysis. Across this sample there are approximately 400,000 distinct CDR3 sequences, with roughly 20% seen only once. Less than 25% of the sample is taken by the ten largest.

This clonotype was counted ten times or more. Its binding antigen is unknown. It has no much larger one-base neighbor in the sample; base qualities were not kept. The sample's time point, from its label and the paper: persistent/refractory GD, antithyroid drugs over 5 years with positive TRAb. For both TCR sequencing and RNA sequencing, RNA was extracted from PBMCs using TRIzol. The diagnosis of Graves' disease followed American Thyroid Association guidelines. Recruitment of patients was carried out at an endocrinology department in Xi'an, China. Each patient gave 7.5 to 10 milliliters of peripheral blood, collected in an EDTA anticoagulant tube. Ficoll Paque Plus density gradient separation was used to isolate PBMCs, and no further T cell sorting was done. An Agilent 2100 Bioanalyzer and agarose gel were used to check RNA quality, and a NanoDrop 2000 was used to measure RNA concentration. The germline V gene (reference sequence) sets CDR1 to DFQATT and CDR2 to SNEGSKA. The germline ends are 18 bases apart after V is trimmed by 6 bases and J by 4 bases. The CDR3 measures 14 amino acids from cysteine to phenylalanine. Only the CDR3 portion is preserved as DNA: 42 bases, with reading frame beginning at the first base.

This specimen was peripheral blood mononuclear cells (PBMCs), taken when the disease was refractory, from a patient treated with antithyroid drugs. The chain couples TRBV20-1 to TRBJ1-1, with the identity of the D gene unclear. The sequence came from a female donor with Graves disease. The sequence in DNA is TGCAGTGCCATAGGTCTCCCGGGGAGCACTGAAGCTTTCTTT. Its protein product is CSAIGLPGSTEAFF.